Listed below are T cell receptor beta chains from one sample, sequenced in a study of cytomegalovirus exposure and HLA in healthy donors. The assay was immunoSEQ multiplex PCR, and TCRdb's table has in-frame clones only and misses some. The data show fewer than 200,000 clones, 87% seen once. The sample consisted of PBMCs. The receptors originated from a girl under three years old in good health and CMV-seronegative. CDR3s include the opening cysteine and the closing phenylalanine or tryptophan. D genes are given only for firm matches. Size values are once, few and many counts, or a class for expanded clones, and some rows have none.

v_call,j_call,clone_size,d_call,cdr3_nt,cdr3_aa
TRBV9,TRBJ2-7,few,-,TGTGCCAGCAGCCCGAGGGGGAGAATGGACCACGAGCAGTACTTC,CASSPRGRMDHEQYF
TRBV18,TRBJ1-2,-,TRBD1,TGTGCCAGCTCACCATTTGTAGACAGGGTGTATGGCTACACCTTC,CASSPFVDRVYGYTF
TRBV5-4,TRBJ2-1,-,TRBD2,TGTGCCAGCAGCTTGGCGCGGGGGGGCCGGGATGAGCAGTTCTTC,CASSLARGGRDEQFF
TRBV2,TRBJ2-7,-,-,TGTGCCAGCAGGGAGGGGGGGGCGCTCTACGAGCAGTACTTC,CASREGGALYEQYF
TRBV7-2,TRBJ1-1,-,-,TGTGCCAGCAGCGTAAACTCGAACACTGAAGCTTTCTTT,CASSVNSNTEAFF
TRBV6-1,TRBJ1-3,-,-,TGTGCCAGCAGTAAACTGAGCTCTGGAAACACCATATATTTT,CASSKLSSGNTIYF
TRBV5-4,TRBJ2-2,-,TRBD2,TGTGCCAGCAGCTCCCATGGACTAGCGGGGGGCACCGGGGAGCTGTTTTTT,CASSSHGLAGGTGELFF
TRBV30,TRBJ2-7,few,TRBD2,TGTGCCTGGAGTCAAGGACTAGCGATCTACGAGCAGTACTTC,CAWSQGLAIYEQYF
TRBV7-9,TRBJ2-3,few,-,TGTGCCAGCAGCGGCGCGTACCCTAGCAGGGGGGCGGGGGATACGCAGTATTTT,CASSGAYPSRGAGDTQYF
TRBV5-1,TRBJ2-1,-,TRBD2,TGCGCCAGCAGCTTGGCTTCTAGCGGGAGCTGGAATGAGCAGTTCTTC,CASSLASSGSWNEQFF
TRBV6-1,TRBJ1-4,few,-,TGTGCCAGCGGGGGGACGAATGAAAAACTGTTTTTT,CASGGTNEKLFF
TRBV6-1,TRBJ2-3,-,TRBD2,TGTGCCAGCAGGGGACTTAGCGGGGGACTATATACGCAGTATTTT,CASRGLSGGLYTQYF
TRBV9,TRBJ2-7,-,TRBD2,TGTGCCAGCAGCGCCTCGGGGACTAGCGGATACGAGCAGTACTTC,CASSASGTSGYEQYF
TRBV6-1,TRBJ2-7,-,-,TGTGCCAGCAACCTACAGGGCCGCTCCTACGAGCAGTACTTC,CASNLQGRSYEQYF
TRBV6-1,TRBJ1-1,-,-,TGTGCCAGCAGTCGAAGACCCGGGGGGGCCACTGAAGCTTTCTTT,CASSRRPGGATEAFF
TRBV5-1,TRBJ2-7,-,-,TGCGCCAGCAGCTTGGGTGGAGGGTGGTACGAGCAGTACTTC,CASSLGGGWYEQYF
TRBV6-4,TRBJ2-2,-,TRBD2,TGTGCCAGCCCCCTCCCTTCTCTAGCGGGTACCGGGGAGCTGTTTTTT,CASPLPSLAGTGELFF
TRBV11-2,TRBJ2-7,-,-,TGTGCCAGCAGCTTAGAGAGTGCGGAGCGGTACTTC,CASSLESAERYF
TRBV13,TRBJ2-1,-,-,TGTGCCAGCAGCTTATGGGGAGCGGGCGGCAATGAGCAGTTCTTC,CASSLWGAGGNEQFF
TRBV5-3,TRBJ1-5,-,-,TGTGCCAGAAGCTTGGTCGAGAACTCTCAGCCCCAGCATTTT,CARSLVENSQPQHF
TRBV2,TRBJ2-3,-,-,TGTGCCAGCAGGGGGGCAGGGAGCTATACGCAGTATTTT,CASRGAGSYTQYF
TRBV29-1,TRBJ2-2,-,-,TGCAGCGTGGTGGACACTAACACCGGGGAGCTGTTTTTT,CSVVDTNTGELFF
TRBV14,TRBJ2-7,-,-,TGTGCCAGCAGTCACAGGGAAGTACACGAGCAGTACTTC,CASSHREVHEQYF
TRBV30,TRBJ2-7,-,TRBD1,TGTGCCTGGAGTGTGGACAGGGTCTTAGGCGAGCAGTACTTC,CAWSVDRVLGEQYF
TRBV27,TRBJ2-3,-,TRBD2,TGTGCCAGCAGTTTTGAGGGACTAGCGGGGGAAACAGATACGCAGTATTTT,CASSFEGLAGETDTQYF
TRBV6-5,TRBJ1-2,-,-,TGTGCCAGCAGTTACTGGACAGTGGCCGGTTGGTATGGCTACACCTTC,CASSYWTVAGWYGYTF
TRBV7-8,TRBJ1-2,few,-,TGTGCCAGCAGCGAGCATGGCTACACCTTC,CASSEHGYTF
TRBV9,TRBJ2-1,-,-,TGTGCCAGCAGCTCTAGACTGCGTCCTTACAATGAGCAGTTCTTC,CASSSRLRPYNEQFF
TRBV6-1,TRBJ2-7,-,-,TGTGCCAGCAGTGAAGCGCTTTGGAGCGGCTCCTACGAGCAGTACTTC,CASSEALWSGSYEQYF
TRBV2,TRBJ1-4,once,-,TGTGCCAGCAGTGGTGAACGGACGGGGTATGAAAAACTGTTTTTT,CASSGERTGYEKLFF
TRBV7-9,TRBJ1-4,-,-,TGTGCCAGCAGCAACAGCGGTTTTTTCGAAAAACTGTTTTTT,CASSNSGFFEKLFF
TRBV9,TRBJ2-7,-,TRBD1,TGTGCCAGCAGCGTAGGGGACAGGGGTTTAAGCTCCTACGAGCAGTACTTC,CASSVGDRGLSSYEQYF
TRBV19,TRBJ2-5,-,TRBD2,TGTGCCAGTAGTAAAGGGACTAGCGGACAAGAGACCCAGTACTTC,CASSKGTSGQETQYF
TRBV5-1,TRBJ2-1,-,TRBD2,TGCGCCAGCAGCTTGGCCCCGGGGGGGCACTACAATGAGCAGTTCTTC,CASSLAPGGHYNEQFF
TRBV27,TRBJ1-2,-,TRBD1,TGTGCCAGCAGGACGACAGGGGGGGGCTATGGCTACACCTTC,CASRTTGGGYGYTF
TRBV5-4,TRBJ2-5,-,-,TGTGCCAGCAGCTTGGCGTACAGCCAAGAGACCCAGTACTTC,CASSLAYSQETQYF
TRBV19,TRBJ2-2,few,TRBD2,TGTGCCAGTAGTATCCCGAATATAGCGGGAGAAACGAACACCGGGGAGCTGTTTTTT,CASSIPNIAGETNTGELFF
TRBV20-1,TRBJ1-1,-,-,TGCAGTGCTAGTTATGCTGAAGCTTTCTTT,CSASYAEAFF
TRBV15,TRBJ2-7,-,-,TGTGCCACCAGCAGAGATCGCGGTTCCTACGAGCAGTACTTC,CATSRDRGSYEQYF
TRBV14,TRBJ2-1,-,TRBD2,TGTGCCAGCAGCCAAGCTGAGCGGGAGGGAAATGAGCAGTTCTTC,CASSQAEREGNEQFF
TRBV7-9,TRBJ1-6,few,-,TGTGCCAGCAGTTCCACAGGGATTTGGGGTTCACCCCTCCACTTT,CASSSTGIWGSPLHF
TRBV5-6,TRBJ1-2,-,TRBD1,TGTGCCAGCAGCTTGGGGACAGGGGGCTTACCGAATGGCTACACCTTC,CASSLGTGGLPNGYTF
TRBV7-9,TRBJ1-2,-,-,TGTGCCAGCAGCTTAGGTCAAGCGGATGGCTACACCTTC,CASSLGQADGYTF
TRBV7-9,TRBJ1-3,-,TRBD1,TGTTCCAGCAGCTTATTATCCCTCCTACAGGGGGCCTCTGGAAACACCATATATTTT,CSSSLLSLLQGASGNTIYF